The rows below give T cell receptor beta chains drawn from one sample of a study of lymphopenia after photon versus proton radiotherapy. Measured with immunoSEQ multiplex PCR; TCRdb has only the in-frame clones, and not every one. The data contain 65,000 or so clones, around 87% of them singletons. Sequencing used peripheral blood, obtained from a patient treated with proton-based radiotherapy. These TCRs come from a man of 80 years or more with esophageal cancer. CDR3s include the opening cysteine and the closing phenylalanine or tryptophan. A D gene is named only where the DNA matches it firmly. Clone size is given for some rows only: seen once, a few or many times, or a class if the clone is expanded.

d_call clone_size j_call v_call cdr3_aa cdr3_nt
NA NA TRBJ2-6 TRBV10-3 CAISEGKSGANVLTF TGTGCCATCAGTGAAGGGAAGTCCGGGGCCAACGTCCTGACTTTC
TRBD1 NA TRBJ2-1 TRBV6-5 CASSYSGTGARDEQFF TGTGCCAGCAGTTACTCCGGGACAGGGGCCCGCGATGAGCAGTTCTTC
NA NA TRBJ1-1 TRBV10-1 CASSLGGTGNTEAFF TGCGCCAGCAGCCTCGGAGGTACGGGTAACACTGAAGCTTTCTTT
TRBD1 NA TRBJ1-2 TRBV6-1 CASRDRANINYGYTF TGTGCCAGCAGGGACAGGGCAAATATCAACTATGGCTACACCTTC
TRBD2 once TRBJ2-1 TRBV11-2 CASSLIGVAGVEQFF TGTGCCAGCAGCTTAATCGGGGTAGCGGGAGTTGAGCAGTTCTTC
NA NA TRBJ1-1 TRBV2 CASNVGTPHEAFF TGTGCCAGCAACGTCGGGACGCCACACGAAGCTTTCTTT
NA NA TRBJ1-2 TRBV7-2 CASSRAEGGTGYTF TGTGCCAGCAGCCGGGCTGAGGGGGGAACTGGCTACACCTTC
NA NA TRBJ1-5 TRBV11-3 CASSPTYVLPQHF TGTGCCAGCAGCCCCACGTACGTCTTGCCCCAGCATTTT
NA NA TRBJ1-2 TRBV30 CAWSDRVRAGYTF TGTGCCTGGAGTGACCGGGTCAGAGCTGGCTACACCTTC
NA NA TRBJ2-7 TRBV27 CASSLSHSIHPSSYEQYF TGTGCCAGCAGTTTATCACACAGTATCCACCCCTCTTCATACGAGCAGTACTTC
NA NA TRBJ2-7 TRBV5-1 CASRPGLLTEEQYF TGCGCCAGCAGACCGGGACTCCTAACTGAAGAGCAGTACTTC
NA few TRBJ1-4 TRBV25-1 CASSEQGGNEKLFF TGTGCCAGCAGTGAACAGGGAGGTAATGAAAAACTGTTTTTT
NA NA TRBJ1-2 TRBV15 CATSRGFILSNYGYTF TGTGCCACCAGCAGAGGGTTTATTCTGAGTAACTATGGCTACACCTTC
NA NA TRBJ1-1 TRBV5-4 CASSARDLPEAFF TGTGCCAGCAGCGCTAGGGACTTACCGGAAGCTTTCTTT
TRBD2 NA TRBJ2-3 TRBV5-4 CASSLVGGDTQYF TGTGCCAGCAGCTTGGTGGGAGGGGATACGCAGTATTTT
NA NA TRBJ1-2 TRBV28 CASTRAGDNYGYTF TGTGCCAGCACCAGAGCCGGGGACAACTATGGCTACACCTTC
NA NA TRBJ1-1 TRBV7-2 CASSLGGLGTEAFF TGTGCCAGCAGCTTAGGGGGGCTGGGGACTGAAGCTTTCTTT
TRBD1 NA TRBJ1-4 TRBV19 CASSIRTGDLGEKLFF TGTGCCAGTAGTATTAGGACAGGGGATCTTGGTGAAAAACTGTTTTTT
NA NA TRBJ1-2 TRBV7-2 CASSFLEYGYTF TGTGCCAGCAGCTTTTTGGAATATGGCTACACCTTC
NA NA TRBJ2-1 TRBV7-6 CASSLDKYRDSPYNEQFF TGTGCCAGCAGCTTAGATAAATATCGGGACTCTCCCTACAATGAGCAGTTCTTC
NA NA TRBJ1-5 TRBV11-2 CASSFATKGQPQHF TGTGCCAGCAGCTTTGCGACAAAGGGTCAGCCCCAGCATTTT
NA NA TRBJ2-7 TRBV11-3 CASSLGLPGEQYF TGTGCCAGCAGCTTAGGCCTCCCGGGAGAGCAGTACTTC
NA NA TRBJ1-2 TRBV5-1 CASSLGGSTNYGYTF TGCGCCAGCAGCTTGGGCGGGTCAACTAACTATGGCTACACCTTC
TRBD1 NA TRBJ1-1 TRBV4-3 CASSQNPDRVAEAFF TGCGCCAGCAGCCAAAACCCGGACAGGGTGGCTGAAGCTTTCTTT
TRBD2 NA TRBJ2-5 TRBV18 CASSPLGTSGVETQYF TGTGCCAGCTCACCATTAGGGACTAGCGGGGTGGAGACCCAGTACTTC
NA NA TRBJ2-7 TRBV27 CAGSLPTTGDSTNTYHEQYF TGTGCCGGCAGTTTACCCACTACAGGGGACTCTACCAATACCTATCACGAGCAGTACTTC
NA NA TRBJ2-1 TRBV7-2 CASSQLGAGRPNEQFF TGTGCCAGCAGCCAACTCGGGGCGGGGCGACCCAATGAGCAGTTCTTC
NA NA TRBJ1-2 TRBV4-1 CASSQGNYGYTF TGCGCCAGCAGCCAGGGAAACTATGGCTACACCTTC
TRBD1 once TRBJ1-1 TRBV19 CAGTNARGTGRINTEAFF TGTGCCGGTACAAACGCGCGGGGGACAGGCCGAATAAACACTGAAGCTTTCTTT
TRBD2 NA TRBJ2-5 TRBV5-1 CASSSGLARETQYF TGCGCCAGCAGCTCGGGACTAGCGAGGGAGACCCAGTACTTC
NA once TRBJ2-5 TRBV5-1 CASSLELMRQYF TGCGCCAGCAGCTTGGAATTGATGAGGCAGTACTTC
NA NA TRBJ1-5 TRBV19 CASSIAPARPQHF TGTGCCAGTAGTATCGCACCCGCGCGGCCCCAGCATTTT
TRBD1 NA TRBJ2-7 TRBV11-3 CASSYDRGDYEQYF TGTGCCAGCAGCTACGACAGGGGTGACTACGAGCAGTACTTC
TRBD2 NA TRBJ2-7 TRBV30 CAWSPRTSGGYEQYF TGTGCCTGGAGTCCTCGGACTAGCGGGGGGTACGAGCAGTACTTC
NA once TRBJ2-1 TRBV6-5 CASSYVRVGEQFF TGTGCCAGCAGTTACGTTCGAGTGGGTGAGCAGTTCTTC
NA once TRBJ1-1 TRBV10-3 CAISVESEAFF TGTGCCATCAGTGTAGAGAGTGAAGCTTTCTTT
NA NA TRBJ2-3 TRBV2 CASRWDSTDTQYF TGTGCCAGCCGATGGGATAGCACAGATACGCAGTATTTT
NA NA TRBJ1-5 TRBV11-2 CASRGDLSNQPQHF TGTGCCAGCAGAGGGGATCTTAGCAATCAGCCCCAGCATTTT
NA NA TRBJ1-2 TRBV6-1 CASSAHREGTYGYTF TGTGCCAGCAGTGCGCACAGGGAGGGGACTTATGGCTACACCTTC
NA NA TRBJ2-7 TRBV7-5 CARSCHSVFEQYF TGTGCCAGAAGCTGTCACAGTGTTTTCGAGCAGTACTTC
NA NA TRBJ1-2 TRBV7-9 CASSLVGGTGYTF TGTGCCAGCAGCTTAGTCGGGGGGACTGGCTACACCTTC